This TCR beta chain was sequenced during a study of cytotoxic CD8 clonotypes in ibrutinib-treated CLL. TCRdb's copy holds only in-frame clones and misses some; the assay was immunoSEQ multiplex PCR. The sample has about 74,000 clones, more than 70% seen once. This clone was seen only a few times. Deletions cut 4 bases from V and 5 bases from J, with 8 bases between. This CDR3 contains 13 residues. Germline V gene sequence: CDR1 LGHNT, CDR2 FRNRAP. The sequencing used PBMCs, collected at disease progression, from a patient treated with ibrutinib. The TCR sequence derives from a human donor with chronic lymphocytic leukemia. The rearrangement links TRBV12-5 to TRBJ2-2; D is unclear. In nucleotides, the CDR3 is TGTGCTAGTGGTTACTCTAATACCGGGGAGCTGTTTTTT. Translation gives CASGYSNTGELFF.